This T cell receptor (beta chain) was retrieved from a study of PD-1 blockade in classical Hodgkin lymphoma (dated by TCRdb to 2020 to 2021). General notes on the study: Nivolumab dosing was 3 mg/kg intravenously every 2 weeks, continuing until either disease progression or unacceptable toxicity. The study used TCR beta sequencing and CyTOF to define a peripheral blood immune signature of response to PD-1 blockade in classical Hodgkin lymphoma.

The sample's time point label, decoded: cycle 2 day 1 (C2D1) of nivolumab. Relapse after autologous stem cell transplantation had occurred in all trial patients, and cohorts A, B and C were distinguished by prior brentuximab vedotin exposure. The trial cohort comprised around 60 patients with relapsed/refractory classical Hodgkin lymphoma whose best overall responses were complete response, partial response or progressive disease. Single-agent nivolumab was administered to trial patients in the multi-cohort phase II CheckMate 205 trial. An independent review committee assessed best overall response by applying the 2007 International Working Group response criteria. PBMCs from the trial were collected at three points: immediately before nivolumab initiation (C1D1), and during therapy at cycle 2 day 1 and cycle 4 day 1. Peripheral blood was collected in 8 mL Vacutainer Cell Preparation Tubes, from which PBMCs were isolated by centrifugation and then cryopreserved.

The Qiagen DNeasy kit was used to extract genomic DNA both from unsorted PBMCs and from the negatively selected CD4+ and CD8+ fractions. Using primers that anneal to V and J segments, immunoSEQ multiplex PCR amplified the TCR beta CDR3 regions. A synthetic immune receptor repertoire was used to minimize amplification bias, and any remaining bias was removed computationally after sequencing. Per the source publication's procedure: Repertoire diversity was quantified as the Shannon entropy index using custom Python scripts. The unsorted, CD4+ and CD8+ repertoires were each analyzed separately, with the exception of combined analyses, where CD4+ and CD8+ sequences were merged in silico. Clonal expansion was defined as at least a 2-fold frequency increase after treatment relative to C1D1, with a pseudocount of 0.5 for undetected baseline clones. Clones with 0 or 1 copy at C1D1 were classified as singleton clones, and clones with 2 or more copies were classified as non-singleton clones. Clones expanded in unsorted samples were annotated as CD4+, CD8+ or unknown by matching protein sequences in sorted samples from the same patient. Wilcoxon tests on paired samples were used to test diversity changes from C1D1 to C4D1. This immuneACCESS table, as held by TCRdb, lists in-frame sequences with V and J called but not all clones. Of the missing ones, under half trace to an unresolved V gene in checked studies; the others have no known cause. The DNA was the basis for D and trimming; V, J and clone size are from that table. Here the sample has approximately 99,000 clones; roughly nine tenths occur a single time. The ten largest make up just under 20% of the sample.

This clone appeared a single time. It lacks a known antigen. Per-base qualities were not stored, and no clone one base away is much larger. CDR1 and CDR2 are drawn from the germline V gene: MGHDK, SYGVNS. V sheds 5 bases and J sheds 1 base, leaving 8 bases between their ends. The CDR3 spans 13 residues, from the cysteine through the phenylalanine. Only the CDR3 DNA is retained, 39 bases long and in frame from the first base. Points the paper makes about the study in general: The study was restricted to a single clinical trial cohort, and the causes of repertoire differences, possibly disease activity or prior therapy, were left undefined. Trial patients achieving complete response had baseline diversity similar to newly diagnosed patients, whereas partial responders and progressors had significantly lower diversity. CD4+ but not CD8+ TCR diversity rose significantly by C4D1 (p=0.0027 vs p=0.16), most apparent in complete responders (p=0.02). Patients starting nivolumab less than 1 year after ASCT had lower diversity and were excluded from later analyses to avoid confounding by immune reconstitution. Baseline TCR diversity was reported as lower in newly diagnosed patients than in healthy donors, and lower still in relapsed/refractory patients.

The rearrangement joined TRBV25-1 to TRBJ1-1, with no confident D gene call. The sequences come from peripheral blood mononuclear cells (PBMCs), collected before the second cycle of nivolumab. This receptor was identified in a human donor with classical Hodgkin lymphoma. The nucleotide sequence reads TGTGCCAGCAGTAACCCGGGGAACACTGAAGCTTTCTTT. Translated, it gives CASSNPGNTEAFF.